These T cell receptor beta chains were read from a single sample in a study of blood T cell repertoires in COVID-19. Profiling relied on immunoSEQ multiplex PCR, and the TCRdb table lists in-frame clones only, not all of them. Of approximately 180,000 clones listed, nearly 90% are singletons. What was sequenced was peripheral blood. The receptor set was obtained from a man aged 60 to 75 with active or convalescent COVID-19. CDR3s include the opening cysteine and the closing phenylalanine or tryptophan. The D gene is left open where the match is weak. Where a row states a size, it is once, few, many or the class of an expanded clone; other rows omit it.

TRBJ2-3	TRBD2	-	TRBV5-1	TGCGCCAGCAGCATACTAGCGGGGGGGCCAGATACGCAGTATTTT	CASSILAGGPDTQYF
TRBJ2-2	TRBD1	-	TRBV10-2	TGCGCCAGCAGTGTTTCGGGGACAGGGGCCGGGGAGCTGTTTTTT	CASSVSGTGAGELFF
TRBJ2-5	-	-	TRBV5-1	TGCGCCAGCAGCTTCGGGGGGCCCGAGACCCAGTACTTC	CASSFGGPETQYF
TRBJ1-5	-	few	TRBV19	TGTGCCAGTAGTATAGGAGGTTTGTTGGGGGGAGGGAATCAGCCCCAGCATTTT	CASSIGGLLGGGNQPQHF
TRBJ1-1	-	-	TRBV27	TGTGCCAGCAGTCCGATCGTCTCACGGGAGAGGATTGAAGCTTTCTTT	CASSPIVSRERIEAFF
TRBJ1-2	-	-	TRBV24-1	TGTGCCACCAGTGATCTGGACTCTAACTATGGCTACACCTTC	CATSDLDSNYGYTF
TRBJ1-1	-	-	TRBV6-5	TGTGCCAGCAGTCGTGCCCGAGGTCGGGCTTTCTTT	CASSRARGRAFF
TRBJ2-3	TRBD2	-	TRBV3-1/TRBV3-2	TGTGCCAGCAGCCTTACTATCGCGGCGGGGGGATATACAGATACGCAGTATTTT	CASSLTIAAGGYTDTQYF
TRBJ1-3	-	-	TRBV4-2	TGTGCCAGCAGCCAAGGAGGGCTTGGCGCTGGAAACACCATATATTTT	CASSQGGLGAGNTIYF
TRBJ2-1	TRBD2	once	TRBV3-1/TRBV3-2	TGTGCCAGCAGCCAAGGTAGCGGGGGTTACAATGAGCAGTTCTTC	CASSQGSGGYNEQFF
TRBJ2-2	-	once	TRBV7-2	TGTGCCAGCAGCTTAGAAGCGGTGCGGCCCCTGAACACCGGGGAGCTGTTTTTT	CASSLEAVRPLNTGELFF
TRBJ2-1	TRBD1	-	TRBV9	TGTGCCAGCAGCGTAGAGGGGACAGGGAAAAATGAGCAGTTCTTC	CASSVEGTGKNEQFF
TRBJ2-3	-	-	TRBV21-1	TGTGCCAGCAGCAAAGGGGTAGAGGGCCCTCGGACAGATACGCAGTATTTT	CASSKGVEGPRTDTQYF
TRBJ1-1	TRBD1	-	TRBV3-1/TRBV3-2	TGTGCCAGCAGCCACCTTGGGGGGACAGGGGTGTCTGAAGCTTTCTTT	CASSHLGGTGVSEAFF
TRBJ1-6	-	-	TRBV9	TGTGCCAGCAGCTTACAGACACAATCACCCCTCCACTTT	CASSLQTQSPLHF
TRBJ1-2	TRBD1	-	TRBV3-1/TRBV3-2	TGTGCCAGCAGCCAAGACGGGACAGGGGTGTATGGCTACACCTTC	CASSQDGTGVYGYTF
TRBJ2-7	-	-	TRBV3-1/TRBV3-2	TGTGCCAGCAGCCAAGGGATACACAGGGGAGGCGAGCAGTACTTC	CASSQGIHRGGEQYF
TRBJ1-1	-	-	TRBV29-1	TGCAGCGTTGGGGATTCGGGAAGCACTGAAGCTTTCTTT	CSVGDSGSTEAFF
TRBJ2-1	TRBD1	-	TRBV11-2	TGTGCCAGCAGCTTTACACAGGGGTCCTATGAGCAGTTCTTC	CASSFTQGSYEQFF
TRBJ2-1	TRBD2	-	TRBV6-5	TGTGCCACCGGGGGGAGGGCCTACAATGAGCAGTTCTTC	CATGGRAYNEQFF
TRBJ1-5	-	-	TRBV6-5	TGTGCCAGTCATCCCGGGGGAAGCAATCAGCCCCAGCATTTT	CASHPGGSNQPQHF
TRBJ1-6	-	-	TRBV5-6	TGTGCCAGCAGCTTGCTCCGGGAGTACTATAATTCACCCCTCCACTTT	CASSLLREYYNSPLHF
TRBJ2-1	-	-	TRBV10-2	TGCGCCAGCAGTGCCGATAGCTCCTACAATGAGCAGTTCTTC	CASSADSSYNEQFF
TRBJ1-3	-	-	TRBV9	TGTGCCAGCAGCGCAGGGGCGGCCACATCTGGAAACACCATATATTTT	CASSAGAATSGNTIYF
TRBJ1-2	-	-	TRBV2	TGTGCCAGCAGTGAAGCGGACTTTGGCTACACCTTC	CASSEADFGYTF
TRBJ2-5	-	-	TRBV21-1	TGTGCCAGCAGCAGAACGCTCAGGGGTCTCTTGGAGACCCAGTACTTC	CASSRTLRGLLETQYF
TRBJ2-6	-	-	TRBV27	TGTGCCAGCAGTTTAAGCTACTCTGGGGCCAACGTCCTGACTTTC	CASSLSYSGANVLTF
TRBJ2-2	-	-	TRBV27	TGTGCCAGCCGTTTATCCGGGACGAACACCGGGGAGCTGTTTTTT	CASRLSGTNTGELFF
TRBJ2-2	-	-	TRBV19	TGTGCCAGTAGTCCCAGACTTCTTGGAGGGGAGCTGTTTTTT	CASSPRLLGGELFF
TRBJ1-4	-	-	TRBV15	TGTGCCACCAGCAGACCGGCGGGGGGGGGCGAAAAACTGTTTTTT	CATSRPAGGGEKLFF
TRBJ1-1	TRBD1	once	TRBV2	TGTGCCAGCAGGAAACAGGGGGATGCTTTCTTT	CASRKQGDAFF
TRBJ2-3	TRBD2	-	TRBV29-1	TGCAGCCCCATGGAAGCGGGGGGTAGAGATACGCAGTATTTT	CSPMEAGGRDTQYF
TRBJ1-5	-	-	TRBV21-1	TGTGCCAGCAGCTCCGGACTGAATAGCAATCAGCCCCAGCATTTT	CASSSGLNSNQPQHF
TRBJ1-2	TRBD1	-	TRBV7-9	TGTGCCAGCAGCTCCGGGACAGGGAGCTATGGCTACACCTTC	CASSSGTGSYGYTF
TRBJ1-2	-	-	TRBV19	TGTGCCAGTAGATTCCAGGGGTCAAACTATGGCTACACCTTC	CASRFQGSNYGYTF
TRBJ2-1	-	-	TRBV6-2/TRBV6-3	TGTGCCAGCAGTTTAGGGGCCAATGAGCAGTTCTTC	CASSLGANEQFF
TRBJ2-5	TRBD2	once	TRBV6-5	TGTGCCAGCAGCTGGACTAGCGGAGAGACCCAGTACTTC	CASSWTSGETQYF
TRBJ2-3	-	-	TRBV7-2	TGTGCCAGCAGCAAATCTAGCACAGATACGCAGTATTTT	CASSKSSTDTQYF
TRBJ2-2	-	-	TRBV5-6	TGTGCCAGCAGCCCGGACATTAGCACCGGGGAGCTGTTTTTT	CASSPDISTGELFF
TRBJ2-5	-	-	TRBV24-1	TGTGCCACCAGTGATTTCGGGCAGGGTGGGGAGACCCAGTACTTC	CATSDFGQGGETQYF
TRBJ2-7	-	once	TRBV19	TGTGCCAGTAGTATTTCTATCCAGGGGCTGTACGAGCAGTACTTC	CASSISIQGLYEQYF
TRBJ1-5	-	-	TRBV3-1/TRBV3-2	TGTGCCAGCAGCCAAGCGTGGGGGGTCGGTCAGCCCCAGCATTTT	CASSQAWGVGQPQHF
TRBJ1-1	-	-	TRBV11-2	TGTGCCAGCAGCCCGTGGTTACAGGTGAACACTGAAGCTTTCTTT	CASSPWLQVNTEAFF
TRBJ1-1	-	-	TRBV5-1	TGCGCCAGCAGCTTGTGGGGGGTGGACACTGAAGCTTTCTTT	CASSLWGVDTEAFF
TRBJ1-1	-	-	TRBV4-2	TGTGCCAGCAGCCAAGGACAGACGAACACTGAAGCTTTCTTT	CASSQGQTNTEAFF
TRBJ2-4	TRBD1	-	TRBV3-1/TRBV3-2	TGTGCCAGCAGCCACACCTACGGACAGGGGATCAACATTCAGTACTTC	CASSHTYGQGINIQYF
TRBJ1-5	-	-	TRBV12-5	TGTGCTAGTGGTTTGACCCTAGGCCCCTCCCCGGGGCCCCAGCATTTT	CASGLTLGPSPGPQHF
TRBJ2-5	TRBD1	-	TRBV5-1	TGCGCCAGCAGCTTCCAGGGGGCGAGGGAGACCCAGTACTTC	CASSFQGARETQYF
TRBJ1-1	-	-	TRBV18	TGTGCCAGCTCCCGGGGGGACACTGAAGCTTTCTTT	CASSRGDTEAFF
TRBJ2-3	-	-	TRBV3-1/TRBV3-2	TGTGCCAGCAGCCAAGACTACGGCGGATTCACAGATACGCAGTATTTT	CASSQDYGGFTDTQYF
TRBJ2-2	-	-	TRBV11-2	TGTGCCAGCAGCGCGAGGGGGGGGACGAGCACCGGGGAGCTGTTTTTT	CASSARGGTSTGELFF
TRBJ1-5	-	-	TRBV4-1	TGCGCCAGCAGCCAAGATCCCCGGACACAACATAGCAATCAGCCCCAGCATTTT	CASSQDPRTQHSNQPQHF
TRBJ2-7	TRBD1	-	TRBV27	TGTGCCAGCAGTTCCACAGGGGGGACCTACTACGAGCAGTACTTC	CASSSTGGTYYEQYF